This T cell receptor beta chain originates from a study of T-cell reconstitution after alpha-beta-depleted transplantation in children. In this sample, this clonotype turned up many times. The V gene end was trimmed by 4 bases and the J gene end by 4 bases; junction bases not matched to a gene: 3. Germline-derived CDR1 and CDR2 are SGHRS and YFSETQ. This CDR3 is built from 13 residues. Library preparation (for TCRbeta) was performed with unique molecular identifiers. TCRdb re-called the PCR reads with MiXCR, one entry per CDR3 protein. The sample has 200,000 to 250,000 distinct CDR3 sequences, about 9.2% seen once.

V and J are TRBV5-1 and TRBJ2-3; 7 bases match TRBD1. The source was PBMCs from the stem cell graft donor, collected from the stem cell graft. This TCR was recovered from a human donor who donated a stem cell graft to a child with acute lymphoblastic leukemia. CDR3 in DNA: TGCGCCAGCAGCCGGGACAGATCAGATACGCAGTATTTT. This gives the protein CASSRDRSDTQYF.